A selection of T cell receptor beta chains follows, all from one sample in a study of immune heterogeneity within non-small cell lung tumors. Using its own MiXCR run on the multiplex PCR reads, TCRdb lists one record per CDR3 protein. The sample lists roughly 2,000 distinct CDR3 sequences; about 34% were seen once. Sequences were obtained from lung tumor tissue. These TCRs come from a man between 65 and 80 years old with non-small cell lung cancer. Each CDR3 is given with its conserved first and last residue. The D gene is left open where the match is weak. Only some rows state a clone size, as once, few, many or a class for expanded clones.

d_call: TRBD1
v_call: TRBV7-9
clone_size: -
j_call: TRBJ1-1
cdr3_nt: TGTGCCATCCGCGGGGACAGAAATTTGCCTGAAGCTTTCTTT
cdr3_aa: CAIRGDRNLPEAFF

d_call: TRBD1
v_call: TRBV6-1
clone_size: -
j_call: TRBJ1-4
cdr3_nt: TGTGCCAGCAGTGTGACTCCGGGACAGGGGAATGAAAAACTGTTTTTT
cdr3_aa: CASSVTPGQGNEKLFF

d_call: -
v_call: TRBV20-1
clone_size: -
j_call: TRBJ2-5
cdr3_nt: TGCAGTCTTTCTGGTCCAGAGACCCAGTACTTC
cdr3_aa: CSLSGPETQYF

d_call: -
v_call: TRBV6-1
clone_size: medium-sized
j_call: TRBJ1-5
cdr3_nt: TGTGCCAGCAGTGAATTTCCAGGGTTTCAGCCCCAGCATTTT
cdr3_aa: CASSEFPGFQPQHF

d_call: -
v_call: TRBV7-3
clone_size: -
j_call: TRBJ2-1
cdr3_nt: TGTACCAGCAGCTTTATCCCCCGGGGCCTAACCAATGAGCAGTTCTTC
cdr3_aa: CTSSFIPRGLTNEQFF

d_call: -
v_call: TRBV29-1
clone_size: few
j_call: TRBJ1-2
cdr3_nt: TGCAGCGTTGAATCCCTGGCAGGGAAGGGTGGCTACACCTTC
cdr3_aa: CSVESLAGKGGYTF

d_call: -
v_call: TRBV3-1
clone_size: -
j_call: TRBJ1-4
cdr3_nt: TGTGCCAGCAGCCAAGTTGACGGGCGGGAAAAACTGTTTTTT
cdr3_aa: CASSQVDGREKLFF

d_call: -
v_call: TRBV6-2/TRBV6-3
clone_size: -
j_call: TRBJ1-6
cdr3_nt: TGTGCCAGCAGTGGGGCAGAGAATTCACCCCTCCACTTT
cdr3_aa: CASSGAENSPLHF

d_call: TRBD1
v_call: TRBV7-9
clone_size: -
j_call: TRBJ2-2
cdr3_nt: TGTGCCAGCAGCTTCCCCGGCCCCGGGACAGGGTCTGTAAAGGGGAACACCGGGGAGCTGTTTTTT
cdr3_aa: CASSFPGPGTGSVKGNTGELFF

d_call: TRBD1
v_call: TRBV7-9
clone_size: once
j_call: TRBJ2-1
cdr3_nt: TGTGCCAGCAGCACAAGACAGGGGTTGGGGAATGAGCAGTTCTTC
cdr3_aa: CASSTRQGLGNEQFF

d_call: -
v_call: TRBV28
clone_size: few
j_call: TRBJ1-3
cdr3_nt: TGTGCCAGTGGGATCTCTGGAAACACCATATATTTT
cdr3_aa: CASGISGNTIYF

d_call: TRBD1
v_call: TRBV10-3
clone_size: few
j_call: TRBJ2-7
cdr3_nt: TGTGCCATCAGTGGGGGGGAGTCAGGGGGCACCTACGAGCAGTACTTC
cdr3_aa: CAISGGESGGTYEQYF

d_call: -
v_call: TRBV9
clone_size: -
j_call: TRBJ2-2
cdr3_nt: TGTGCCAGCAGCGACCCTAGGGGAACCGGGGAGCTGTTTTTT
cdr3_aa: CASSDPRGTGELFF

d_call: TRBD2
v_call: TRBV2
clone_size: medium-sized
j_call: TRBJ2-7
cdr3_nt: TGTGCCAGCCGGGAACTAGCGCCGAGCTCCTACGAGCAGTACTTC
cdr3_aa: CASRELAPSSYEQYF

d_call: -
v_call: TRBV19
clone_size: few
j_call: TRBJ1-1
cdr3_nt: TGTGCCAGTAGTATAGAGTTTCCAGGAATGAACACTGAAGCTTTCTTT
cdr3_aa: CASSIEFPGMNTEAFF

d_call: TRBD1
v_call: TRBV5-6
clone_size: -
j_call: TRBJ1-2
cdr3_nt: TGTGCCAGCAGCGAGGGACAGCCGGGCTATGGCTACACCTTC
cdr3_aa: CASSEGQPGYGYTF

d_call: TRBD1
v_call: TRBV20-1
clone_size: -
j_call: TRBJ2-5
cdr3_nt: TGCAGTGCTCAGGTGATGGGACAGTTCCAAGAGACCCATTACTTC
cdr3_aa: CSAQVMGQFQETHYF

d_call: -
v_call: TRBV27
clone_size: -
j_call: TRBJ1-1
cdr3_nt: TGTGCCAGCAGTTTAAGGACAGCGTTGAACACTGAAGCTTTCTTT
cdr3_aa: CASSLRTALNTEAFF

d_call: -
v_call: TRBV5-1
clone_size: -
j_call: TRBJ1-4
cdr3_nt: TGCGCCAGCAGCAGAGGCCGGGATGAAAAACTGTTTTTT
cdr3_aa: CASSRGRDEKLFF

d_call: -
v_call: TRBV14
clone_size: medium-sized
j_call: TRBJ2-7
cdr3_nt: TGTGCCAGCAGCCAAAACAGGGATGGAGAGCAGTACTTC
cdr3_aa: CASSQNRDGEQYF

d_call: TRBD1
v_call: TRBV20-1
clone_size: once
j_call: TRBJ1-5
cdr3_nt: TGCAGTGCTTTCGGGACAGGTGGAGATCAGCCCCAGCATTTT
cdr3_aa: CSAFGTGGDQPQHF

d_call: -
v_call: TRBV6-2/TRBV6-3
clone_size: -
j_call: TRBJ1-1
cdr3_nt: TGTGCCAGCAGTTACTCGAAGCTCGTTCTTCCGAACACTGAAGCTTTCTTT
cdr3_aa: CASSYSKLVLPNTEAFF

d_call: TRBD2
v_call: TRBV7-9
clone_size: few
j_call: TRBJ2-2
cdr3_nt: TGTGCCAGCAGCTTAGCTAGCGGGATGAACACCGGGGAGCTGTTTTTT
cdr3_aa: CASSLASGMNTGELFF

d_call: -
v_call: TRBV15
clone_size: -
j_call: TRBJ2-3
cdr3_nt: TGTGCCACCGGGGTGGTTTGGACAGATACGCAGTATTTT
cdr3_aa: CATGVVWTDTQYF

d_call: TRBD1
v_call: TRBV4-2
clone_size: -
j_call: TRBJ2-7
cdr3_nt: TGTGTCAGCAGCGAGAGACAGGGTCACTACGAGCAGTACTTC
cdr3_aa: CVSSERQGHYEQYF

d_call: -
v_call: TRBV4-1
clone_size: -
j_call: TRBJ1-2
cdr3_nt: TGCGCCAGCAGCCAAGATCTCGGCAGTTCTCCTCATGGCTACACCTTC
cdr3_aa: CASSQDLGSSPHGYTF

d_call: -
v_call: TRBV6-1
clone_size: -
j_call: TRBJ2-1
cdr3_nt: TGTGCCAGCAGGCCTAGCTTGGGCATATACAATGAGCAGTTCTTC
cdr3_aa: CASRPSLGIYNEQFF

d_call: TRBD2
v_call: TRBV19
clone_size: -
j_call: TRBJ2-1
cdr3_nt: TGTGCCAGTAGTATAGCGACTAGCTCGAGGGCTGAGCAGTTCTTC
cdr3_aa: CASSIATSSRAEQFF

d_call: -
v_call: TRBV29-1
clone_size: -
j_call: TRBJ1-2
cdr3_nt: TGCAGCGTCGGGGAGGGGGTGGACTATGGCTACACCTTC
cdr3_aa: CSVGEGVDYGYTF

d_call: TRBD1
v_call: TRBV7-3
clone_size: -
j_call: TRBJ1-1
cdr3_nt: TGTGCCAGCAGCTCCACAGGGGGCGGCACTGAAGCTTTCTTT
cdr3_aa: CASSSTGGGTEAFF

d_call: -
v_call: TRBV2
clone_size: -
j_call: TRBJ1-1
cdr3_nt: TGTGCCAGCAGCGAAGGGTTCAGTGAAGCTTTCTTT
cdr3_aa: CASSEGFSEAFF

d_call: -
v_call: TRBV3-1
clone_size: -
j_call: TRBJ1-2
cdr3_nt: TGTGCCAGCAGCCGAGACACCTATGGCTACACCTTC
cdr3_aa: CASSRDTYGYTF

d_call: TRBD2
v_call: TRBV2
clone_size: -
j_call: TRBJ2-1
cdr3_nt: TGTGCCAGTGGACTAGGTGGGAATGAGCAGTTCTTC
cdr3_aa: CASGLGGNEQFF

d_call: -
v_call: TRBV7-9
clone_size: few
j_call: TRBJ2-5
cdr3_nt: TGTGCCAGCAGCTTAGCGTGGGAGACCCAGTACTTC
cdr3_aa: CASSLAWETQYF

d_call: -
v_call: TRBV7-9
clone_size: few
j_call: TRBJ1-2
cdr3_nt: TGTGCCAGCAGCTTCACGGGAAACTATGGCTACACCTTC
cdr3_aa: CASSFTGNYGYTF